These 18 T cell receptor beta chains came from one sample sequenced in a study of blood T cell repertoires in COVID-19. The protocol was immunoSEQ multiplex PCR, while the TCRdb copy is restricted to in-frame clones and leaves out a portion. The sample has about 260,000 clones; 85% to 90% are singletons. Sequenced input: PBMCs or T cells enriched from blood (not recorded which). The receptors come from a man aged 50 to 60 who had been exposed to COVID-19.

This clone occurred once. The chain recombines TRBV24-1 with TRBJ1-1, with 9 bases fitting TRBD1. J gave up 4 bases and V 4 bases, and 0 bases lay outside the gene matches. There are 13 residues in the CDR3. CDR1 KGHDR and CDR2 SFDVKD come from the germline V gene. CDR3 residues: CATSETGGTEAFF. CDR3 DNA: TGTGCCACCAGTGAGACAGGGGGCACTGAAGCTTTCTTT.

The gene calls are TRBV7-2 and TRBJ1-1, with D tentatively TRBD1 (5 bases). The V and J ends lost 3 bases and 4 bases respectively, with 9 bases between them. In germline, CDR1 is SGHTA, CDR2 FQGNSA. The CDR3 contains 13 residues. The CDR3 DNA follows: TGTGCCAGCAGCTTTTGGGGGGGCACTGAAGCTTTCTTT. Translation: CASSFWGGTEAFF.

The gene calls are TRBV5-1 and TRBJ2-1, with D possibly being TRBD2 (6 bases). The CDR3 sequence is 14 residues long. The germline gives CDR1 SGHRS, CDR2 YFSETQ. The V end lost 4 bases, the J end lost 4 bases, and 12 bases lay between the germline ends. The CDR3 protein is CASSRGSGYNEQFF. CDR3 in DNA: TGCGCCAGCAGCCGGGGTAGCGGATACAATGAGCAGTTCTTC.

V and J are TRBV6-6 and TRBJ1-1, with 7 bases matching TRBD1. CDR1 MNHNY and CDR2 SVGAGI come from the germline V gene (reference sequence). This CDR3 has 13 amino acids. The V segment lost 2 bases and the J segment 7 bases; nucleotides outside the gene matches: 4. The CDR3 nucleotides are TGTGCCAGCAGTTACGGGAACAGGGGTGAAGCTTTCTTT. Translation gives CASSYGNRGEAFF.

This chain uses TRBV2 with TRBJ1-2; possible D gene TRBD1, 5 bases. The length of the CDR3 is 11 residues. Between the trimmed V and J ends, which lost 8 bases and 6 bases, there was a span of 10 bases. CDR1 and CDR2 (germline): SNHLY, FYNNEI. The CDR3 spells CASGWGDGYTF. The CDR3 DNA sequence: TGTGCCAGCGGATGGGGGGATGGCTACACCTTC.

The count of this clone is one. This chain links TRBV5-5 with TRBJ2-1; 7 bases map to TRBD1. Trimming at V came to 6 bases and at J to 5 bases, leaving 8 bases not matched to a gene. The V gene's germline CDR1 is SGHKS and CDR2 YYEKEE (reference sequence). The CDR3 loop spans 14 amino acids. CDR3 DNA sequence: TGTGCCAGCAAACGACAGGGTGTAGACAATGAGCAGTTCTTC. It is translated as CASKRQGVDNEQFF.

V gene TRBV5-1 combines with J gene TRBJ2-2, with TRBD2 identical over 7 bases. The CDR3 consists of 16 residues. Germline V gene sequence: CDR1 SGHRS, CDR2 YFSETQ. The ends lost 3 bases at V and 6 bases at J; junction bases unmatched: 11. The CDR3 DNA follows: TGCGCCAGCAGCTGGAGGGCTGGACTAGGCCCCGGGGAGCTGTTTTTT. This encodes CASSWRAGLGPGELFF.

This clone was seen repeatedly, ten times or more. The chain couples TRBV4-1 to TRBJ1-3; 7 bases are shared with TRBD1. This CDR3 contains 18 residues. The germline V gene encodes CDR1 MGHRA and CDR2 YSYEKL. V lost 6 bases to trimming and J lost 0 bases; unmatched junction nucleotides: 14. The CDR3 nucleotides read TGCGCCAGCAGTCGGCCAGGGGGATCGATAGACTCTGGAAACACCATATATTTT. The encoded protein is CASSRPGGSIDSGNTIYF.

The chain is built from TRBV3-1 (or the pseudogene TRBV3-2) and TRBJ2-2; D possibly corresponds to TRBD2 (6 bases). CDR3 length equals 16 residues. The germline V gene encodes CDR1 LGHDT and CDR2 YNNKEL (reference sequence). V lost 2 bases and J 3 bases, leaving 13 bases between the germline ends. In nucleotides, the CDR3 is TGTGCCAGCAGCCAACTTCCGGGACTCGACACCGGGGAGCTGTTTTTT. The encoded protein is CASSQLPGLDTGELFF.

CDR3 DNA sequence: TGTGCCAGTATGAACTGGAGACAGCTTATGAACACTGAAGCTTTCTTT. This sequence encodes CASMNWRQLMNTEAFF. This sequence joins TRBV19 and TRBJ1-1, with TRBD1 as a possible D gene (5 bases). V dropped 7 bases and J dropped 0 bases, with 18 bases sitting between them. There are 16 residues in the CDR3. Per germline, CDR1 LNHDA and CDR2 SQIVND (reference sequence).

This chain connects TRBV27 to TRBJ2-3; 9 nucleotides align to TRBD2. CDR1 is MNHEY, CDR2 SMNVEV, per germline (reference sequence). Trimming at V came to 9 bases and at J to 1 base, leaving 8 bases not matched to a gene. The CDR3 contains 15 residues. The CDR3 nucleotides read TGTGCCAGTTACCCGGGACTAGCTGGCACAGATACGCAGTATTTT. Encoded protein: CASYPGLAGTDTQYF.

This clone turned up a few times. Other DNA variants within this sample encode the same CDR3. The chain has TRBV4-1 and TRBJ1-1; D is perhaps TRBD1 (6 bases). The CDR3 runs 13 residues. Germline CDR1 is MGHRA and CDR2 is YSYEKL. Deletions cut 4 bases from V and 3 bases from J, with 9 bases between. The CDR3 sequence is CASSPRGYTEAFF. The CDR3 region has the DNA TGCGCCAGCAGCCCGAGGGGGTACACTGAAGCTTTCTTT.

This sequence joins TRBV12-5 and TRBJ1-2; 7 nucleotides match TRBD1. The germline CDR1 and CDR2 sequences are LGHNT and FRNRAP. This CDR3 comprises 16 residues. With 2 bases clipped from V and 7 bases from J, the junction kept 13 bases outside the gene matches. CDR3 sequence reads: CASGLNQGGAIGGYTF. As DNA, the CDR3 is TGTGCTAGTGGTTTGAATCAAGGGGGCGCAATCGGTGGCTACACCTTC. The whole variable domain, filled in from reference TRBV12-5 and TRBJ1-2, reads DARVTQTPRHKVTEMGQEVTMRCQPILGHNTVFWYRQTMMQGLELLAYFRNRAPLDDSGMPKDRFSAEMPDATLATLKIQPSEPRDSAVYFCASGLNQGGAIGGYTFGSGTRLTVV.

This sequence joins TRBV5-5 and TRBJ1-2, with D hard to call. This CDR3 contains 14 residues. The germline V and J ends were trimmed by 0 bases and 0 bases, with 6 bases remaining between them. Germline CDR1 is SGHKS and CDR2 is YYEKEE (reference sequence). The CDR3 sequence is CASSLVFANYGYTF. CDR3 sequence (DNA): TGTGCCAGCAGCTTGGTATTCGCTAACTATGGCTACACCTTC.

As regards this clone: Other DNA sequences in this specimen translate into the identical CDR3. This chain uses TRBV29-1 with TRBJ2-3; 11 bases line up with TRBD2. The CDR3 contains 14 residues. V lost 6 bases to trimming and J lost 2 bases; unmatched junction nucleotides: 4. CDR1 SQVTM and CDR2 ANQGSEA come from the germline V gene. CDR3: CSVPLAGVTDTQYF. CDR3 nucleotides: TGCAGCGTCCCACTAGCGGGAGTCACAGATACGCAGTATTTT.

The gene calls are TRBV5-1 and TRBJ1-5; D is possibly TRBD1 (6 bases). V was trimmed by 0 bases and J by 4 bases, leaving 11 bases between them. This CDR3 has 15 amino acids. Germline CDR1 SGHRS, CDR2 YFSETQ. CDR3 amino acids: CASSLAPGVNQPQHF. CDR3 coding DNA: TGCGCCAGCAGCTTGGCCCCAGGGGTTAATCAGCCCCAGCATTTT.

In this sample, this clone turned up once. The chain combines TRBV24-1 with TRBJ2-5, with D perhaps TRBD2 (5 bases). In germline, CDR1 is KGHDR, CDR2 SFDVKD. The V gene lost 3 bases and the J gene lost 4 bases, with 17 bases spanning the gap. CDR3 size: 16 residues. The CDR3 bases are TGTGCCACCAGTGATGAACTAGTAACGTGGGGAGAGACCCAGTACTTC. The encoded protein is CATSDELVTWGETQYF.

The chain couples TRBV27 to TRBJ2-1; possible D gene TRBD1, 6 bases. The CDR3 loop spans 14 amino acids. Between the trimmed V and J ends, which lost 5 bases and 5 bases, there was a span of 13 bases. Germline values: CDR1 MNHEY, CDR2 SMNVEV (reference sequence). Written as DNA, the CDR3 is TGTGCCAGCAGTATACAGGGTCTACACAATGAGCAGTTCTTC. This sequence encodes CASSIQGLHNEQFF.